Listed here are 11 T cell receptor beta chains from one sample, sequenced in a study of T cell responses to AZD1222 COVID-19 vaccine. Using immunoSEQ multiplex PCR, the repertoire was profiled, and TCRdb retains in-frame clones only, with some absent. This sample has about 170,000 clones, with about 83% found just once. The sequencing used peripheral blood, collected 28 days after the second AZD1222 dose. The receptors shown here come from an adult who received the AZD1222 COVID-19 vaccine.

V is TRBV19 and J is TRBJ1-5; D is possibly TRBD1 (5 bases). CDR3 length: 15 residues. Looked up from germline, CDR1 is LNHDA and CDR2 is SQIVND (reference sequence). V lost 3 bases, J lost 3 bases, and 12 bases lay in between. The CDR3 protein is CASSIGRELNQPQHF. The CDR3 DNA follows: TGTGCCAGTAGTATTGGCAGGGAGCTCAATCAGCCCCAGCATTTT.

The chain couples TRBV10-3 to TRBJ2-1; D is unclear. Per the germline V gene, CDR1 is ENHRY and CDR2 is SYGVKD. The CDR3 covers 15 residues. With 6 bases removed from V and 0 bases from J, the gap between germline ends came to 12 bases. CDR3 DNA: TGTGCCATCAGGGACCAATCCAACTCCTACAATGAGCAGTTCTTC. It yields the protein CAIRDQSNSYNEQFF.

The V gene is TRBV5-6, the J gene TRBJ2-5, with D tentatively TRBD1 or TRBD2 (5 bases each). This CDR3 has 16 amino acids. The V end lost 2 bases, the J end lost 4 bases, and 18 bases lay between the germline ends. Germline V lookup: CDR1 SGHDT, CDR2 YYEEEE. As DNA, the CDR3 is TGTGCCAGCAGCTTTCGGGGCAGGTTTGATGGAGAGACCCAGTACTTC. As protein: CASSFRGRFDGETQYF.

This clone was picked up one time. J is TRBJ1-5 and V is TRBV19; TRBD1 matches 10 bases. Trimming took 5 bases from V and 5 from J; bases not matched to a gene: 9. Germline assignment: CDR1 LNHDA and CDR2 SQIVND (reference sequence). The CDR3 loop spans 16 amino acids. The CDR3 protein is CASSFWLGTGDQPQHF. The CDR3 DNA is TGTGCCAGTAGTTTCTGGCTTGGGACAGGGGATCAGCCCCAGCATTTT.

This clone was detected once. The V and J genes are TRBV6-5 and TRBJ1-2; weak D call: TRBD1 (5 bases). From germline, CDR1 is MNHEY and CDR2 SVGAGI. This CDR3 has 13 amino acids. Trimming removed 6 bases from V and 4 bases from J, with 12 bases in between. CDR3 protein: CASRKSTGYGYTF. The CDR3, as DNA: TGTGCCAGCAGGAAATCAACAGGCTATGGCTACACCTTC.

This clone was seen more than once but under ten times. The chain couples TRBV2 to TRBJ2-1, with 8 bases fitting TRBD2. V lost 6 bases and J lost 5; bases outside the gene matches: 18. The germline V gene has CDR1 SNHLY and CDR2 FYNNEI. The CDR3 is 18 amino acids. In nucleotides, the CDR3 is TGTGCCAGCAGAGCGAGTGAGAATAGCGGGGTAGATCACAATGAGCAGTTCTTC. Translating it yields CASRASENSGVDHNEQFF.

The CDR3 region is CASGWGTGQPQHF. The CDR3 DNA follows: TGTGCCAGTGGGTGGGGGACCGGTCAGCCCCAGCATTTT. The rearrangement links TRBV19 to TRBJ1-5, with a weak D call TRBD1 (5 bases). V lost 8 bases and J 6 bases, leaving 14 bases between the germline ends. The CDR3 covers 13 residues. From germline, CDR1 is LNHDA and CDR2 SQIVND (reference sequence).

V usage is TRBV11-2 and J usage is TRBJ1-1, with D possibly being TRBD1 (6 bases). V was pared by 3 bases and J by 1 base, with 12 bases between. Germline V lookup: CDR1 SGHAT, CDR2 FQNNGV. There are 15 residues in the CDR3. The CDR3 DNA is TGTGCCAGCAGCTTGACCGAACAGGGGAACACTGAAGCTTTCTTT. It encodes CASSLTEQGNTEAFF.

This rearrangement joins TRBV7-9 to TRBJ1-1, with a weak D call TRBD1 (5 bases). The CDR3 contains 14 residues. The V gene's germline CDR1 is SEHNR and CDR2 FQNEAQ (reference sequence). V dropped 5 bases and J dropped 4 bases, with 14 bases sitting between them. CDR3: CASSPGVTLTEAFF. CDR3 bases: TGTGCCAGCAGCCCGGGGGTGACGCTCACTGAAGCTTTCTTT.

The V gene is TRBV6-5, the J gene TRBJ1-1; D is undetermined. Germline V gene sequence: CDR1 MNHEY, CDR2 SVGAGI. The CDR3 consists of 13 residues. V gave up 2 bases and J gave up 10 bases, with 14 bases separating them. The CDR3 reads CASSYRYTARAFF. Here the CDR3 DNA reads TGTGCCAGCAGTTACCGTTATACAGCTCGAGCTTTCTTT.

CDR3 in DNA: TGTGCCAGCAGCAGACTGTCCGGGGGCCCCTCCGAGCAGTACTTC. Protein: CASSRLSGGPSEQYF. The rearrangement links TRBV6-1 to TRBJ2-7; D possibly matches TRBD1 or TRBD2 (6 bases each). Germline assignment: CDR1 MNHNS and CDR2 SASEGT. The length of the CDR3 is 15 residues. V was clipped by 6 bases and J by 6 bases, with 21 bases between them.